This TCR beta chain was captured by sequencing in a study of CD8 T cells in Susac syndrome. The CDR3 has 14 residues. Trimming took off 3 bases at V and 4 bases at J, with 10 bases between the two ends. Looked up from germline, CDR1 is LNHDA and CDR2 is SQIVND (reference sequence). The authors carried out high-throughput sequencing of TCR beta. They applied it to CD8+ and CD4+ T cells obtained from blood. A quantity of about 0.5 to 1 ug RNA underwent reverse transcription using random hexamers. MiXCR, applied by TCRdb to the immunoSEQ multiplex PCR reads, yields one record per CDR3 protein. This table has 100,000 to 150,000 distinct CDR3 sequences, around 94% appearing once.

The chain is built from TRBV19 and TRBJ1-5; D not certain. This TCR came from a human donor with Susac syndrome. Sample: CD8+ T cells from PBMCs. In DNA form, the CDR3 reads TGTGCCAGTAGTATGTCAGAAGGGAATCAGCCCCAGCATTTT. It specifies CASSMSEGNQPQHF.